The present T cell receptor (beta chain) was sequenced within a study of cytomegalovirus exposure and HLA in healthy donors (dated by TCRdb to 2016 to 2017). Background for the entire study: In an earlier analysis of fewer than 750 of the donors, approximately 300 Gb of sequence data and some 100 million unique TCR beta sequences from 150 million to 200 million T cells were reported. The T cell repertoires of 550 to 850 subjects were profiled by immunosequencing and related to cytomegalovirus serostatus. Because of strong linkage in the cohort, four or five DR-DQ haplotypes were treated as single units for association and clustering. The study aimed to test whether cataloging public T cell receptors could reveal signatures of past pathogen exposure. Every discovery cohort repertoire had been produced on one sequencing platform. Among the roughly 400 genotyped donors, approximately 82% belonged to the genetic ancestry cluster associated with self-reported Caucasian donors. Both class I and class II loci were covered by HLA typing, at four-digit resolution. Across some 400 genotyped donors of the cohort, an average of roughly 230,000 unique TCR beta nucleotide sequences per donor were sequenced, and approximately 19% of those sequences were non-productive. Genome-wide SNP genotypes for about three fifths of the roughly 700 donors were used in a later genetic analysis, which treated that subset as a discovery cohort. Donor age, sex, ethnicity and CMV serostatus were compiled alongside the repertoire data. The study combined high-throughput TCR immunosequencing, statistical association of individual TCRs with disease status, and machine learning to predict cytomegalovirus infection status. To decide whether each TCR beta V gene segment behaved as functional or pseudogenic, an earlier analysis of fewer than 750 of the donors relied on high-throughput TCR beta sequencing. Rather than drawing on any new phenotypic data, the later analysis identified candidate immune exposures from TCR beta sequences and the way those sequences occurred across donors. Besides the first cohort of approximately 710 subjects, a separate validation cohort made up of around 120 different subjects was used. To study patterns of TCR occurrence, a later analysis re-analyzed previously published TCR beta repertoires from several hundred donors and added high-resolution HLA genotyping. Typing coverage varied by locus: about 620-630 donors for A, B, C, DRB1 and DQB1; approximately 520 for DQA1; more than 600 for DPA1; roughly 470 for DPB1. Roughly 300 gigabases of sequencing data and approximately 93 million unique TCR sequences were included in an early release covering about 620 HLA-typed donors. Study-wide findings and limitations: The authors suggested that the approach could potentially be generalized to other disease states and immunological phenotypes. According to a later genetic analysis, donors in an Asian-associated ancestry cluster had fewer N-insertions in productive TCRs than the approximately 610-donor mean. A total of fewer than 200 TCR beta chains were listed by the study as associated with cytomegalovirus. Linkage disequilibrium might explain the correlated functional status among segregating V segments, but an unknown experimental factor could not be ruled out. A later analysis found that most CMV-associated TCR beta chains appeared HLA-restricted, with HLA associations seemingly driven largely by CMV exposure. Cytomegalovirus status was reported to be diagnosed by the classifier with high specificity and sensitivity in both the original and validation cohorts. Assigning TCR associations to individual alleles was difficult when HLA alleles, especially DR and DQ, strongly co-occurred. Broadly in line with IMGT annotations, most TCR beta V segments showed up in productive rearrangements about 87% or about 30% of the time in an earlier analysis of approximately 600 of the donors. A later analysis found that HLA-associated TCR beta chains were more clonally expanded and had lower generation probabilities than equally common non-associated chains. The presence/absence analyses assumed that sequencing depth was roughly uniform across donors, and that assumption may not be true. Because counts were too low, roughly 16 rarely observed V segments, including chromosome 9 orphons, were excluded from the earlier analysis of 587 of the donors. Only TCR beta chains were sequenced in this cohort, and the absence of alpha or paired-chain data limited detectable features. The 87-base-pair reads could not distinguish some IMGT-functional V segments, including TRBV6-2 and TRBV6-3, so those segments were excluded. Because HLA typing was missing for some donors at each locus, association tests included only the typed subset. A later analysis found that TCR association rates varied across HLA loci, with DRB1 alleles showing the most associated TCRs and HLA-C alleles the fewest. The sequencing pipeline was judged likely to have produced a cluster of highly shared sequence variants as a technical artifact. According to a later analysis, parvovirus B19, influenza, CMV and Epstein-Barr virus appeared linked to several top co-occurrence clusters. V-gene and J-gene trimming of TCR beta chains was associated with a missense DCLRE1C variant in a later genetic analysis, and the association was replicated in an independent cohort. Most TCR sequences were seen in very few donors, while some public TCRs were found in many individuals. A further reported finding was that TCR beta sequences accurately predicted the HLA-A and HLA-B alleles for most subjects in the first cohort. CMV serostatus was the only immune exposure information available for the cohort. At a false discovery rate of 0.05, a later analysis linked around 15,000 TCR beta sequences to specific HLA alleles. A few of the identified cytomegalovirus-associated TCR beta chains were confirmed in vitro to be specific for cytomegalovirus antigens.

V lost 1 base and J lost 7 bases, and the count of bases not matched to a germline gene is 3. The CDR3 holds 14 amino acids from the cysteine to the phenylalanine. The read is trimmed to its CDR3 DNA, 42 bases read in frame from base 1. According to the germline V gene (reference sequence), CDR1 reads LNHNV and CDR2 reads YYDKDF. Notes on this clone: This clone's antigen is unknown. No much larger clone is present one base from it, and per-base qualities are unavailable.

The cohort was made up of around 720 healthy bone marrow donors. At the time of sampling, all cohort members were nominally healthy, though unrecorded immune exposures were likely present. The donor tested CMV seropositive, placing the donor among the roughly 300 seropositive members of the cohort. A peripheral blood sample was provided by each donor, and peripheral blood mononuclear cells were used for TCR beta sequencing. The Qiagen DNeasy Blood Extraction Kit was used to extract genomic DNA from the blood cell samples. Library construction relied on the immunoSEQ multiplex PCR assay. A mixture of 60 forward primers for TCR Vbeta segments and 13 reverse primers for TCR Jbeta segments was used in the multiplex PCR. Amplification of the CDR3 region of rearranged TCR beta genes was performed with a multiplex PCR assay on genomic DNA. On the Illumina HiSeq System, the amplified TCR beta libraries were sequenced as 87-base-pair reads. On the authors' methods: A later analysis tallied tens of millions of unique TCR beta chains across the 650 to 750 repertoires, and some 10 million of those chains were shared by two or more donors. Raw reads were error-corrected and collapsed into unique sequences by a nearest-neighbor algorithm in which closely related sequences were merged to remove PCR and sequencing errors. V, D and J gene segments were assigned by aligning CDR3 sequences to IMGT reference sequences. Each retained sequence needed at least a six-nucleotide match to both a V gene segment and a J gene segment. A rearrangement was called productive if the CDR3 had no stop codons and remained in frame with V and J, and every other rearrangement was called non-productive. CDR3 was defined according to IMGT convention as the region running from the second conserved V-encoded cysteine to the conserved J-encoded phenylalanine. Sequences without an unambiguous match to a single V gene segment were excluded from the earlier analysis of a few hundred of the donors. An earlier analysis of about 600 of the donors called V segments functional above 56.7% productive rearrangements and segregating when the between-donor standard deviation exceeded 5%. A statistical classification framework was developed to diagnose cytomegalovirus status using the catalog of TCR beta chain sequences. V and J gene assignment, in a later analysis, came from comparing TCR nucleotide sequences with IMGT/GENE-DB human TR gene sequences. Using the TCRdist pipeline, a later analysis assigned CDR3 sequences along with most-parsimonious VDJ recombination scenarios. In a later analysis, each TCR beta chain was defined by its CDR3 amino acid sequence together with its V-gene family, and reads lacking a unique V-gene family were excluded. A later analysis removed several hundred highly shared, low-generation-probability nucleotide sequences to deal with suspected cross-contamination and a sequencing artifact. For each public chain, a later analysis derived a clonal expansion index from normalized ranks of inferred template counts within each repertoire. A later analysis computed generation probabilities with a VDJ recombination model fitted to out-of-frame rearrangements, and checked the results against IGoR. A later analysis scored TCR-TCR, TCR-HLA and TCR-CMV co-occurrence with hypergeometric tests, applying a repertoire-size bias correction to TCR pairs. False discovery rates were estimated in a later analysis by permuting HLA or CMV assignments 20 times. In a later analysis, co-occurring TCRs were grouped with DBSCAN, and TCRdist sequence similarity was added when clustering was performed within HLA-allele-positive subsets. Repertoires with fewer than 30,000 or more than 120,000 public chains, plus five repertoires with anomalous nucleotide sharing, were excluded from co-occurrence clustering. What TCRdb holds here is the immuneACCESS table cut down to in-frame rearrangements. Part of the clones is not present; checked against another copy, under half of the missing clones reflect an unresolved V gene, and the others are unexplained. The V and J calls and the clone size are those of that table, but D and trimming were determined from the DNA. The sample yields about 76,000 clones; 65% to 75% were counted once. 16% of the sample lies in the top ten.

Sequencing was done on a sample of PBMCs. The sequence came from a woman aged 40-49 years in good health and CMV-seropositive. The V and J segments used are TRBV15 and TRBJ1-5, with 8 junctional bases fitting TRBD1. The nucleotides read TGTGCCACCAGCAGAGGCGGACAGGGCCAGCCCCAGCATTTT. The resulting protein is CATSRGGQGQPQHF.